This TCR beta chain is drawn from a study of human CD8 memory T cell subsets (dated by TCRdb to about 2020). Study-wide context: To assess how stem-like (TSTEM), progenitor exhausted-like (TPEX) and effector memory CD8+ T cell subsets are clonally related, the TCRbeta repertoires of these three subsets were compared. More than 5 donors each provided TSTEM, TPEX and effector memory subsets, from which TCRbeta repertoires were obtained.

Spanning cysteine to phenylalanine, the CDR3 consists of 15 amino acids. No nucleotide data were recorded. The germline V gene encodes CDR1 SGHAT and CDR2 FQNNGV. Density gradient separation was used to isolate peripheral blood mononuclear cells from buffy coats of healthy donors. In the study, negative magnetic separation with EasySep or MojoSort CD8+ T cell isolation kits was used to enrich total CD8+ T cells. For each subset, total RNA was extracted using an RNeasy Mini Kit from duplicate vials of some 150,000 sorted CD8+ T cells. PBMCs were used either fresh or after cryopreservation in fetal bovine serum containing roughly 9.1% DMSO. Fluorescence-activated cell sorting on a FACSAria III was used to sort CD8+ T cell subsets to purity. A Human TCR Profiling Kit was used to prepare UMI-labeled 5' RACE TCRbeta libraries. Every TCRbeta library was prepared in parallel with an identical number of PCR cycles. The study's own analysis went as follows. Each TCRbeta library contained between roughly 2,700 and 20,000 functional CDR3beta clonotypes. MIGEC 1.2.9 was used for UMI extraction and consensus assembly, with a minimum of three reads required per UMI. In-frame CDR3beta repertoires were extracted with MiXCR 3.0.3. Each sample was downsampled to 42,000 randomly selected UMIs before diversity metrics were calculated in VDJtools 1.2.1. For each sample pair, the repertoire overlap metrics D, R and F2 were calculated in VDJtools using the top 3,000 clones. With the reads reprocessed by TCRdb, a single entry stands for each CDR3 protein sequence and no DNA is reported. These V and J calls originate from TCRdb's pipeline instead of the authors' own analysis. The data table for this sample lists over 10,000 distinct CDR3 sequences. The ten largest clonotypes hold more than 13% of the sample.

The paper's findings and limits, for the study overall: Chao1 estimates suggested greater repertoire diversity in TSTEM than in TPEX subsets, potentially reflecting a broader range of specificities. Similarly high normalized Shannon-Wiener diversity was shown by TSTEM and TPEX subsets, whereas comparatively lower diversity was seen in effector memory subsets. Only TCRbeta chains were sequenced, and repertoire comparisons were based on several donors, with testing performed by paired t-tests and Bonferroni correction. Although both stem-like subsets shared clonotypes with effector memory cells, the overlap between TSTEM and TPEX repertoires was minimal, suggesting distinct antigen spectra for the TSTEM and TPEX subsets.

Details on this clonotype: Its antigen is currently not known.

Sequences were obtained from CD8+ T cells from PBMCs. This receptor was identified in a human donor in good health. The receptor chain draws on TRBV11-2 and TRBJ2-5; TCRdb reports TRBD2, a call that lacks DNA to check it against. The CDR3 here reads CASSSRRLAFETQYF.